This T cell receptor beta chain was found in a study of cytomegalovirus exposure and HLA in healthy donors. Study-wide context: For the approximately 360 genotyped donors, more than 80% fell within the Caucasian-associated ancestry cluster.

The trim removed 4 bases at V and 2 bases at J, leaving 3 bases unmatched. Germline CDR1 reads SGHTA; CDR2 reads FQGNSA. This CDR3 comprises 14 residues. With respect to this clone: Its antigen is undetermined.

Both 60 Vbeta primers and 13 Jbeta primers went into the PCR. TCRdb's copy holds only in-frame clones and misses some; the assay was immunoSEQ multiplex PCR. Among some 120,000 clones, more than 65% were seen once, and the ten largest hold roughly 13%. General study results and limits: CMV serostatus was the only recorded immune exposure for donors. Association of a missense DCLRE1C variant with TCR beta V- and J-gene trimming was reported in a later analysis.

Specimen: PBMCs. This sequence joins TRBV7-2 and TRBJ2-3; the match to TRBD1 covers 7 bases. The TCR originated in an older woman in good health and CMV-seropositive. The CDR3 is CASSYRGSTDTQYF. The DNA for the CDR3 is TGTGCCAGCAGCTACAGGGGATCCACAGATACGCAGTATTTT.